The 5 T cell receptor beta chains below were found in one sample sequenced in a study of neurological immune-mediated disorders. MiXCR, run by TCRdb on the 5' RACE reads, gives a single entry per CDR3 protein. The sample contains 65,000 to 95,000 distinct CDR3 sequences, 4.5% to 6.5% of which appear only once. The sequencing input was PBMCs. The receptors come from a woman younger than 45 with multiple sclerosis.

This clonotype came up a few times. CDR3 nucleotide sequence: TGTGCCAGCAGTTACCCCACAGGGAGCTTTTACAATGAGCAGTTCTTC. Translation: CASSYPTGSFYNEQFF. The chain has TRBV6-2 or TRBV6-3 and TRBJ2-1, with a possible D match to TRBD1 (6 bases). From germline, CDR1 is MNHEY and CDR2 SVGEGT. Trimming removed 2 bases at V and 4 bases at J, with 15 bases between. This CDR3 has 16 residues.

This clonotype occurred many times. The chain is built from TRBV12-3 or TRBV12-4 and TRBJ1-5; D is perhaps TRBD1 (5 bases). The V and J ends lost 3 bases and 7 bases respectively, with 16 bases between them. There are 15 residues in the CDR3. CDR3 in DNA: TGTGCCAGCAGTTTTCGTCAGGGCTCGGGGCAGCCCCAGCATTTT. This translates into CASSFRQGSGQPQHF.

This chain joins TRBV12-3 or TRBV12-4 and TRBJ2-1, with 7 bases identical to TRBD1. V dropped 10 bases and J dropped 0; count of bases not matched to a gene: 3. The CDR3 spans 13 residues. CDR3 bases: TGTGCCACCGGGGACAGCTCCTACAATGAGCAGTTCTTC. This encodes CATGDSSYNEQFF.

The table lists this clonotype with many counts. This sequence joins TRBV19 and TRBJ2-6; D is unresolved. This CDR3 has 14 amino acids. Germline V gene sequence: CDR1 LNHDA, CDR2 SQIVND (reference sequence). V dropped 3 bases and J dropped 0 bases, with 3 bases sitting between them. The CDR3 here is CASSMYSGANVLTF. DNA of the CDR3: TGTGCCAGTAGTATGTACTCTGGGGCCAACGTCCTGACTTTC.

This clonotype has a count of ten or more. The genes are TRBV5-1 and TRBJ1-1; 7 nucleotides match TRBD1. Germline CDR1 and CDR2: SGHRS and YFSETQ. The CDR3 is 15 residues long. With 1 base clipped from V and 5 bases from J, the junction kept 8 bases outside the gene matches. The DNA for the CDR3 is TGCGCCAGCAGCTTGCCAATACAGGGGTTGACTGAAGCTTTCTTT. Amino acids: CASSLPIQGLTEAFF.